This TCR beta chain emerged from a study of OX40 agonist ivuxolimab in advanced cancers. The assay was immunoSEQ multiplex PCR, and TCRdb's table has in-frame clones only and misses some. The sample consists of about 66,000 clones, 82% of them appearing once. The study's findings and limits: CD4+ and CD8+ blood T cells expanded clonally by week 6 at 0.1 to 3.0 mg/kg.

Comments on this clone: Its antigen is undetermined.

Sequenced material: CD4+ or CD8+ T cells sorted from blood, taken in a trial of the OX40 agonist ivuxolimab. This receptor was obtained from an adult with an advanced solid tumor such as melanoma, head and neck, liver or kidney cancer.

CDR3 nucleotides: TGTGCCTGGATGACGGGACAGGGGAATGAAAAACTGTTTTTT. It translates to CAWMTGQGNEKLFF. J is TRBJ1-4 and V is TRBV30; TRBD1 agrees at 10 bases. In germline, CDR1 is GTSNPN, CDR2 SVGIG (reference sequence). Germline trimming cut 4 bases from V and 5 bases from J; bases unmatched to any gene: 4. CDR3 length: 14 residues.